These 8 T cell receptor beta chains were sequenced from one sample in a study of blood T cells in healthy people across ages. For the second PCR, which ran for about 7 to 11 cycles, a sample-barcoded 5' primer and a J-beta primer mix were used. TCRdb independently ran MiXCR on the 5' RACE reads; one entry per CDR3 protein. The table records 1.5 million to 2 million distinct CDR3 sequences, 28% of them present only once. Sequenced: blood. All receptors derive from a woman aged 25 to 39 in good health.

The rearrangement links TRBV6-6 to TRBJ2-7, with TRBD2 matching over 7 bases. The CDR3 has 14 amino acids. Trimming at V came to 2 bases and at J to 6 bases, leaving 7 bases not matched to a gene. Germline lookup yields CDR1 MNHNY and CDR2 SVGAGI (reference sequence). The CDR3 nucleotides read TGTGCCAGCAGTTACGATGGCGGGAGAGGCGAGCAGTACTTC. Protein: CASSYDGGRGEQYF.

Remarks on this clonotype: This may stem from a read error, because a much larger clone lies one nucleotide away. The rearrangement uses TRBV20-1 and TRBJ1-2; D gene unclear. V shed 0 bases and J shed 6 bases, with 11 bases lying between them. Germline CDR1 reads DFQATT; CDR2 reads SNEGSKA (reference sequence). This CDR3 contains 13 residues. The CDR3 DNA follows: TGCAGTGCTAGAGAGGCGGTGGACCATGGCTACACCTTC. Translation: CSAREAVDHGYTF.

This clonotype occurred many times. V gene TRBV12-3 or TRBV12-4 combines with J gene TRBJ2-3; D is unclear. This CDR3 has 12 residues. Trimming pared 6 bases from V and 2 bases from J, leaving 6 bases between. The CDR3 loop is CASSSITDTQYF. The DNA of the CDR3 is TGTGCCAGCAGCTCGATCACAGATACGCAGTATTTT.

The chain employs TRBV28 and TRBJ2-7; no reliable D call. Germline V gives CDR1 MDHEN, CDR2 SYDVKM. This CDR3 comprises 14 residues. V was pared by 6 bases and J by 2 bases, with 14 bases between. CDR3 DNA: TGTGCCAGCAGGTTTATCGACTCCACCTACGAGCAGTACTTC. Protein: CASRFIDSTYEQYF.

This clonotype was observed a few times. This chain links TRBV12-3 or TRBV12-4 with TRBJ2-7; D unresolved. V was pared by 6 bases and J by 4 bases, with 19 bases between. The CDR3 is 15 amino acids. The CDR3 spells CASRADGQKLYEQYF. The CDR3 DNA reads TGTGCCAGCAGGGCTGACGGGCAGAAATTATACGAGCAGTACTTC.

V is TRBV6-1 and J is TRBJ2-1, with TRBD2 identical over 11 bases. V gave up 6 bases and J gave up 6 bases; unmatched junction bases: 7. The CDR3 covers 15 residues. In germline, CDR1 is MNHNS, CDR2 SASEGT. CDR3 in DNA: TGTGCCAGCAGCTTGACTAGCGGGATTGGCAATGAGCAGTTCTTC. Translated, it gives CASSLTSGIGNEQFF.

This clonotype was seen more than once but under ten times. As DNA, the CDR3 is TGTGCCAGCACTCCACGGACTCCGACCTACAATGAGCAGTTCTTC. Its protein is CASTPRTPTYNEQFF. The chain employs TRBV11-2 and TRBJ2-1; TRBD2 is a possible D gene (5 bases). The CDR3 loop spans 15 amino acids. The germline V and J ends were trimmed by 7 bases and 2 bases, with 15 bases remaining between them. The V gene's germline CDR1 is SGHAT and CDR2 FQNNGV.

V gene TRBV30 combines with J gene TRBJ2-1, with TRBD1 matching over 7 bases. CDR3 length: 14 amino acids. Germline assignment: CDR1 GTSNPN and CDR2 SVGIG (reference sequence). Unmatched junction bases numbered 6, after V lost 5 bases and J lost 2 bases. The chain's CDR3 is CAWARGIPYNEQFF. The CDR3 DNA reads TGTGCCTGGGCCAGGGGGATCCCCTACAATGAGCAGTTCTTC.